The 9 T cell receptor beta chains given below trace back to one sample, sequenced in a study of blood T cells in healthy people across ages. Primers used in a second PCR of about 6 to 12 cycles were a sample-barcoded 5' primer and a J-beta primer mix. TCRdb reprocessed the 5' RACE reads with MiXCR, giving one entry per CDR3 protein. This table has 1.5 million to 2 million distinct CDR3 sequences, approximately 39% appearing once. Material for sequencing was blood. These receptors originate from a human donor in good health.

Here the CDR3 DNA reads TGTGCCAGCAGCTCGGGGACAGGGGCCATCACTGAAGCTTTCTTT. Amino acids: CASSSGTGAITEAFF. The genes are TRBV7-9 and TRBJ1-1, with 10 bases identical to TRBD1. The ends lost 4 bases at V and 4 bases at J; junction bases unmatched: 6. CDR1 is SEHNR, CDR2 FQNEAQ, per germline (reference sequence). The CDR3 totals 15 residues.

The rearrangement links TRBV12-3 or TRBV12-4 to TRBJ1-2; possible D gene TRBD1, 6 bases. Trimming shortened V by 7 bases and J by 4 bases, and 16 bases separated the two germline ends. This CDR3 contains 14 residues. CDR3 coding DNA: TGTGCCAGCACTATAGGGGGGGCGAGCTATGGCTACACCTTC. This encodes CASTIGGASYGYTF.

This clonotype was seen many times. The chain links TRBV4-3 to TRBJ2-7, with TRBD1 as a possible D gene (7 bases). Germline assignment: CDR1 LGHNA and CDR2 YSLEER. The germline V and J ends were trimmed by 0 bases and 0 bases, with 15 bases remaining between them. CDR3 length equals 17 residues. The CDR3, as DNA: TGCGCCAGCAGCCAAGATGCGGGACAGAGCCTCTCCTACGAGCAGTACTTC. It encodes CASSQDAGQSLSYEQYF.

CDR3 loop: CASRRVEQYF. The CDR3 DNA reads TGTGCCAGCAGGCGGGTCGAGCAGTATTTT. V is TRBV6-7 and J is TRBJ2-3; D is possibly TRBD2 (5 bases). TRBV6-7 is an ORF; its function is uncertain. Trimming took off 6 bases at V and 11 bases at J, with 9 bases between the two ends. This CDR3 region has 10 residues.

Ten or more counts support this clonotype. The chain joins TRBV10-3 to TRBJ2-3; D is unresolved. CDR3 length: 14 residues. Trimming took off 4 bases at V and 0 bases at J, with 8 bases between the two ends. Germline assignment: CDR1 ENHRY and CDR2 SYGVKD. CDR3 residues: CAISGGRSTDTQYF. CDR3 nucleotides: TGTGCCATCAGTGGCGGCAGAAGCACAGATACGCAGTATTTT.

This clonotype was observed a handful of times. The rearrangement links TRBV7-6 to TRBJ2-5; 8 positions match TRBD2. V shed 7 bases, J shed 4 bases, and the junction held 8 bases outside the gene matches. Germline V gene lookup returns CDR1 SGHVS and CDR2 FNYEAQ. This CDR3 has 14 residues. CDR3: CASTRSGGVETQYF. CDR3 nucleotide sequence: TGTGCCAGCACCCGGAGCGGGGGCGTAGAGACCCAGTACTTC.

The genes are TRBV9 and TRBJ2-5; no firm D call. CDR3 size: 13 residues. V lost 6 bases and J 0 bases, leaving 9 bases between the germline ends. Germline V gene sequence: CDR1 SGDLS, CDR2 YYNGEE. CDR3: CASTDGYQETQYF. The CDR3 DNA sequence: TGTGCCAGCACCGATGGTTACCAAGAGACCCAGTACTTC. Together with reference TRBV9 and TRBJ2-5, the CDR3 gives the full variable domain: DSGVTQTPKHLITATGQRVTLRCSPRSGDLSVYWYQQSLDQGLQFLIQYYNGEERAKGNILERFSAQQFPDLHSELNLSSLELGDSALYFCASTDGYQETQYFGPGTRLLVL.

This rearrangement joins TRBV24-1 to TRBJ2-3, with D possibly being TRBD1 (6 bases). Between the trimmed V and J ends, which lost 3 bases and 0 bases, there was a span of 9 bases. The CDR3 sequence is 15 residues long. From germline, CDR1 is KGHDR and CDR2 SFDVKD. CDR3 residues: CATSDHRVSTDTQYF. The CDR3 coding sequence is TGTGCCACCAGTGATCACAGGGTTAGCACAGATACGCAGTATTTT.

This clonotype was counted between two and nine times. The rearrangement joins TRBV4-1 to TRBJ2-7, with D maybe TRBD1 (6 bases). This CDR3 is 13 amino acids long. CDR1 and CDR2 (germline): MGHRA, YSYEKL. Trimming stripped 8 bases from V and 3 bases from J, with 14 bases between. CDR3 protein: CASSKGESYEQYF. The CDR3 bases are TGCGCCAGCTCAAAGGGGGAAAGCTACGAGCAGTACTTC.